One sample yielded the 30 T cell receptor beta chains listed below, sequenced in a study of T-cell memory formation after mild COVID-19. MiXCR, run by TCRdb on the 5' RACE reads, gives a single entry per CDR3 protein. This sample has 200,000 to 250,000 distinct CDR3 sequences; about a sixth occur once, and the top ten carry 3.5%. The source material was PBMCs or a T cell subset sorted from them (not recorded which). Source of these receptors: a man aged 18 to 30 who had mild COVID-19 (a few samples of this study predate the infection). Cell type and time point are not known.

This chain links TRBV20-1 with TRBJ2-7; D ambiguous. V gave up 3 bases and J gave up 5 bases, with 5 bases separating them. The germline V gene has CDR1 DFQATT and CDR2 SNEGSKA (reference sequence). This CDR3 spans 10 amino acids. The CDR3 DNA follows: TGCAGTGCTAGTGGTAACGAGCAGTACGTC. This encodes CSASGNEQYV.

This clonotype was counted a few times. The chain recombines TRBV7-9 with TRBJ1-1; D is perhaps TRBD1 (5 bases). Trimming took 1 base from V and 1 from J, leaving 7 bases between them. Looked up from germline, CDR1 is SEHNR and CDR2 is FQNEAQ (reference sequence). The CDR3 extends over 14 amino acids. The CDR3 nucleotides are TGTGCCAGCAGCTTAGAGACAGAGAACACTGAAGCTTTCTTT. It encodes CASSLETENTEAFF.

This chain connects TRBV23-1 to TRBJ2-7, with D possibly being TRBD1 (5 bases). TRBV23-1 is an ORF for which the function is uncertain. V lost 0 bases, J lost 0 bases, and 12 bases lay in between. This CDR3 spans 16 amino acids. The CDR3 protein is CASSQSGIDSSYEQYV. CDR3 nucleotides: TGCGCCAGCAGTCAATCGGGGATAGACAGCTCCTACGAGCAGTACGTC.

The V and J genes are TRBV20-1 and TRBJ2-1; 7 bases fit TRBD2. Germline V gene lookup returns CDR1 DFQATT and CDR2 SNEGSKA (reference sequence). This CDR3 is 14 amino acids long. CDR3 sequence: CSAKRGSSYNEQFF. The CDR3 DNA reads TGCAGCGCCAAGCGGGGAAGCTCCTACAATGAGCAGTTCTTC.

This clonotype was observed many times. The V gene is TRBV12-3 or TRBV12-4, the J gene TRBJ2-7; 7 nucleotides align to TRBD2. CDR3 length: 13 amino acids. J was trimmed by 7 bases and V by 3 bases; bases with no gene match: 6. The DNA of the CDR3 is TGTGCCAGCAGTTTTGTCCCCGGGGGGGAGCAGTACTTC. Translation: CASSFVPGGEQYF.

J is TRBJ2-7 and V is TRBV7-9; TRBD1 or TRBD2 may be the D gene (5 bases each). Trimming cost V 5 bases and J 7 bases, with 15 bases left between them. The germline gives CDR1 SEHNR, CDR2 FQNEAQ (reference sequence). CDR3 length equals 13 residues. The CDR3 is CASSQWGPGEQYF. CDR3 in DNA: TGTGCCAGCAGCCAATGGGGACCAGGGGAGCAGTACTTC.

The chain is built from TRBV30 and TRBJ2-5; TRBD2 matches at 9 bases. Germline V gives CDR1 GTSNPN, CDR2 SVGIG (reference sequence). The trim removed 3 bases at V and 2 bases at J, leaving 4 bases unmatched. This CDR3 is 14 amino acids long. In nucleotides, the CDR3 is TGTGCCTGGAGGTTAGCGGGGGTACAAGAGACCCAGTACTTC. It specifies CAWRLAGVQETQYF. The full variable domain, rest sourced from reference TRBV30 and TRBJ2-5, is SQTIHQWPATLVQPVGSPLSLECTVEGTSNPNLYWYRQAAGRGLQLLFYSVGIGQISSEVPQNLSASRPQDRQFILSSKKLLLSDSGFYLCAWRLAGVQETQYFGPGTRLLVL.

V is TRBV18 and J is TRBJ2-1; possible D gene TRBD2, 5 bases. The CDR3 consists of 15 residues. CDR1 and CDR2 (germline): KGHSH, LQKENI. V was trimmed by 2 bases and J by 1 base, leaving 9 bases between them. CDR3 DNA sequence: TGTGCCAGCTCACCAGTGGAGGCTTCCTACAATGAGCAGTTCTTC. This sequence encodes CASSPVEASYNEQFF.

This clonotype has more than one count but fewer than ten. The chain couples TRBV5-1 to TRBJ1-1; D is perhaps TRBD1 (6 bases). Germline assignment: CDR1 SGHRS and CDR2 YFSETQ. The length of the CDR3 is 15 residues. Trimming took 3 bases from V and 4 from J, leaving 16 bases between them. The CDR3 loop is CASSYRDGRGTEAFF. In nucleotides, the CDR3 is TGCGCCAGCAGCTACAGGGATGGCCGGGGCACTGAAGCTTTCTTT.

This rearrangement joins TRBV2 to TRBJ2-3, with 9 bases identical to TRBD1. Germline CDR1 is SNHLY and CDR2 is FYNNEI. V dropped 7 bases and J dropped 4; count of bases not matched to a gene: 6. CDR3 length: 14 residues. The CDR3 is CASTVDRGADTQYF. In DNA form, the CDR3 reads TGTGCCAGCACTGTGGACAGGGGAGCAGATACGCAGTATTTT.

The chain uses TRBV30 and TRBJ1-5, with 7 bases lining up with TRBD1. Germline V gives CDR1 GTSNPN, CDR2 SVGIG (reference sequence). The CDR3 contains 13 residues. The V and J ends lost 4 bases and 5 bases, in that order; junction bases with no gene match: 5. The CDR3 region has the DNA TGTGCCTGGACTGACAGGGCGGATCAGCCCCAGCATTTT. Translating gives CAWTDRADQPQHF.

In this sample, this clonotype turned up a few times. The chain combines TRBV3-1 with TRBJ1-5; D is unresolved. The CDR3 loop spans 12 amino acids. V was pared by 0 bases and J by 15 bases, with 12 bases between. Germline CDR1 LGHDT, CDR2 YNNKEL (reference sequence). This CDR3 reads CASSQESGRLHF. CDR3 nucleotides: TGTGCCAGCAGCCAAGAATCGGGAAGACTGCATTTT.

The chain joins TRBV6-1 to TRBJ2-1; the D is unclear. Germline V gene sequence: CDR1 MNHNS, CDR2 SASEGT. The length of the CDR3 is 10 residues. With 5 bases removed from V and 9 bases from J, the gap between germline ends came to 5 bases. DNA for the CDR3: TGTGCCAGCAGTCGAGGTGAGCAGTTCTTC. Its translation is CASSRGEQFF.

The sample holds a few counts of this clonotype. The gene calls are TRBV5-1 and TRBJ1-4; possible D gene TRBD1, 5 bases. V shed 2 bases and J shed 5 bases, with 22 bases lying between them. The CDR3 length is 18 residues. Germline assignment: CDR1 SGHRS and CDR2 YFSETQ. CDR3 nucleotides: TGCGCCAGCAGCTTCTCTAGAGATGGACAAGGCGGGAATGAAAAACTGTTTTTT. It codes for CASSFSRDGQGGNEKLFF.

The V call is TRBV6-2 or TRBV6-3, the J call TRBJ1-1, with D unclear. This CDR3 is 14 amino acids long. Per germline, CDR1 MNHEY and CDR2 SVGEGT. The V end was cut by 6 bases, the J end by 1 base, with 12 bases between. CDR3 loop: CASRPRTENTEAFF. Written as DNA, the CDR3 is TGTGCCAGCAGACCCAGGACGGAGAACACTGAAGCTTTCTTT.

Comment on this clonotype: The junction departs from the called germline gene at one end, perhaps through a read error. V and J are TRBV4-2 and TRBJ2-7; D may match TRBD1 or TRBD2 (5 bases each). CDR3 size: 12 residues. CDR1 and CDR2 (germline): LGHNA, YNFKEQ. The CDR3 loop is CASSRGRDGWVF. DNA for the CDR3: TGTGCCAGCAGCCGCGGCCGGGACGGATGGGTCTTC.

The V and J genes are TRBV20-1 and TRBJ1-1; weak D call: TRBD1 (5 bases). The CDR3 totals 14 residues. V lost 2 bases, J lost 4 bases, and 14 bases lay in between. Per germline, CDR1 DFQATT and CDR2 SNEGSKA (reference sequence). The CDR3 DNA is TGCAGTGCTAGAACAGGTCGATTCGGCACTGAAGCTTTCTTT. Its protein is CSARTGRFGTEAFF.

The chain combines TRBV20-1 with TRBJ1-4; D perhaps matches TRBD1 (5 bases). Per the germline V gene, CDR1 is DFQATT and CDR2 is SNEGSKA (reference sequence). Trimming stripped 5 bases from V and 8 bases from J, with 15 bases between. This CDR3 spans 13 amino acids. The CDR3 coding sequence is TGCAGTGCTTCATCGGGGGGTTGGGAAAAACTGTTTTTT. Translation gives CSASSGGWEKLFF.

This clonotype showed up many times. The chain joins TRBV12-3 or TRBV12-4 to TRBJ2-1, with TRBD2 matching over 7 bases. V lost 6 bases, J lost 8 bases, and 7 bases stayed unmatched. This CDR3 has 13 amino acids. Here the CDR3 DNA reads TGTGCCAGCAGCCTCGGGGGGATCTATGAGCAGTTCTTC. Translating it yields CASSLGGIYEQFF.

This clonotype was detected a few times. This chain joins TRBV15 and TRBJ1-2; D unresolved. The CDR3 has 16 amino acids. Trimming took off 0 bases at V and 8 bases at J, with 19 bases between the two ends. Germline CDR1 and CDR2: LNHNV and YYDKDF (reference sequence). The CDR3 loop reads CATSRDLVVEKKGYTF. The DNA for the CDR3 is TGTGCCACCAGCAGAGATCTTGTCGTAGAAAAGAAGGGCTACACCTTC. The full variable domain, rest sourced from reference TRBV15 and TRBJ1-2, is DAMVIQNPRYQVTQFGKPVTLSCSQTLNHNVMYWYQQKSSQAPKLLFHYYDKDFNNEADTPDNFQSRRPNTSFCFLDIRSPGLGDTAMYLCATSRDLVVEKKGYTFGSGTRLTVV.

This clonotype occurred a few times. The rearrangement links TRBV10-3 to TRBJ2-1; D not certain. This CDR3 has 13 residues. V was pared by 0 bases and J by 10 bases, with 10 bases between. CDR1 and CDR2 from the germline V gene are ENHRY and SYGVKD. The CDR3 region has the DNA TGTGCCATCAGTGAGTCGCCAGACGGGGAGCAGTTCTTC. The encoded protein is CAISESPDGEQFF.

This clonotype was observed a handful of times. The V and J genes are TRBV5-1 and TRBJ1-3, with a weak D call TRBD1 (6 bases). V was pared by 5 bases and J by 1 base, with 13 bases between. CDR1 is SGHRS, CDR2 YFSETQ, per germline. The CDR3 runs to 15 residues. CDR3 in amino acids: CASSTTGGSGNTIYF. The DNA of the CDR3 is TGCGCCAGCAGTACGACAGGAGGTTCTGGAAACACCATATATTTT.

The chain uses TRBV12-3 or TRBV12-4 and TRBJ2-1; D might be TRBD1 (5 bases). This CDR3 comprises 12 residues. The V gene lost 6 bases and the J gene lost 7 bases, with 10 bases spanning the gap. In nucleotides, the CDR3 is TGTGCCAGCAGAGCTAGGGGAAATGAGCAGTTCTTC. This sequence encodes CASRARGNEQFF.

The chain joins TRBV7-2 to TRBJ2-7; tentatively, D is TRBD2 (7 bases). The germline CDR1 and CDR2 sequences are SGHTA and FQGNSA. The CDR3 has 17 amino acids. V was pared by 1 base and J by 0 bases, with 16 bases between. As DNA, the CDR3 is TGTGCCAGCAGCTTAGTTAAGGGGGGGGCCAGCTCCTACGAGCAGTACTTC. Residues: CASSLVKGGASSYEQYF.

CDR3 amino acids: CASSVGGTELTDTQYF. CDR3 nucleotides: TGTGCCAGCAGCGTAGGAGGGACGGAACTCACAGATACGCAGTATTTT. The genes are TRBV9 and TRBJ2-3, with D possibly called TRBD1 or TRBD2 (5 bases each). V was trimmed by 0 bases and J by 2 bases, leaving 13 bases between them. Germline CDR1 SGDLS, CDR2 YYNGEE. The CDR3 totals 16 residues. Based on the CDR3 plus reference TRBV9 and TRBJ2-3, the full variable domain is DSGVTQTPKHLITATGQRVTLRCSPRSGDLSVYWYQQSLDQGLQFLIQYYNGEERAKGNILERFSAQQFPDLHSELNLSSLELGDSALYFCASSVGGTELTDTQYFGPGTRLTVL.

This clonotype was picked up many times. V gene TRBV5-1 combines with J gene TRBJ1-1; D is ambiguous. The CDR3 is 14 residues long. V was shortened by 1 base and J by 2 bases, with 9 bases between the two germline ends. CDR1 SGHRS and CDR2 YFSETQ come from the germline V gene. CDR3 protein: CASSLFDTNTEAFF. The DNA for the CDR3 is TGCGCCAGCAGCTTGTTCGACACCAACACTGAAGCTTTCTTT. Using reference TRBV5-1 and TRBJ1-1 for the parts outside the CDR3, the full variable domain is KAGVTQTPRYLIKTRGQQVTLSCSPISGHRSVSWYQQTPGQGLQFLFEYFSETQRNKGNFPGRFSGRQFSNSRSEMNVSTLELGDSALYLCASSLFDTNTEAFFGQGTRLTVV.

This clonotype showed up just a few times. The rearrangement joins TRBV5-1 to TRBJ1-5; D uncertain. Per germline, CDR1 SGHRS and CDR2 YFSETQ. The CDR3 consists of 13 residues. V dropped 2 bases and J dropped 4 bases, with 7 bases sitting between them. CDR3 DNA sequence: TGCGCCAGCAGCTTTGGGGTGAATCAGCCCCAGCATTTT. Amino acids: CASSFGVNQPQHF.

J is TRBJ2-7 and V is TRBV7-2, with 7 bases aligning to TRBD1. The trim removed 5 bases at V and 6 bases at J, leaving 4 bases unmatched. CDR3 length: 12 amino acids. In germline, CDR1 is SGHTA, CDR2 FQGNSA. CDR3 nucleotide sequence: TGTGCCAGCAGCCAAGGGGGCGGCGAGCAGTACGTC. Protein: CASSQGGGEQYV.

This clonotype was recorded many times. DNA of the CDR3: TGCGCCACCAACTCCCACGGGCTTAGCACAGATACGCAGTATTTT. Translation gives CATNSHGLSTDTQYF. The chain is built from TRBV4-1 and TRBJ2-3; D not resolved. There are 15 residues in the CDR3. Trimming took off 10 bases at V and 0 bases at J, with 17 bases between the two ends. CDR1 is MGHRA and CDR2 is YSYEKL in the germline V gene.

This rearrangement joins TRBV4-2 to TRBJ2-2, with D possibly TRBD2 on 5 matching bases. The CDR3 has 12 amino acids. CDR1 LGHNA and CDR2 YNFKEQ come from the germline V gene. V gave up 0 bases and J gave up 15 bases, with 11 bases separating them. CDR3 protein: CASSQETEAVFF. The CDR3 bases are TGTGCCAGCAGCCAAGAGACCGAAGCGGTGTTTTTT.